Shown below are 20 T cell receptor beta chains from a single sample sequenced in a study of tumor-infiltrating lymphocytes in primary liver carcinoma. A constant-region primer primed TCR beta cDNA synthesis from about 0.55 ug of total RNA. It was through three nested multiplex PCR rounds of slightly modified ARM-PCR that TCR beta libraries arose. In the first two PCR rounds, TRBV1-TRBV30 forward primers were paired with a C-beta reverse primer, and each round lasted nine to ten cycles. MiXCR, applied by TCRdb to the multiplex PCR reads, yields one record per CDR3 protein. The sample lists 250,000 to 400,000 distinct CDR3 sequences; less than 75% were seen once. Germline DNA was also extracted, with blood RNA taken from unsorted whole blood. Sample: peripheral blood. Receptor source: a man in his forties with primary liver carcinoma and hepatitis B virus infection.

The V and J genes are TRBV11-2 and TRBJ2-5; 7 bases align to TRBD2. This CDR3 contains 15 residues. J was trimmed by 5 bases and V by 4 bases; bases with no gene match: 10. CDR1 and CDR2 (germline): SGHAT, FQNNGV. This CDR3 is CASSSGLAGDETQYF. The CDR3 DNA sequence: TGTGCCAGCAGCTCAGGACTTGCGGGAGATGAGACCCAGTACTTC.

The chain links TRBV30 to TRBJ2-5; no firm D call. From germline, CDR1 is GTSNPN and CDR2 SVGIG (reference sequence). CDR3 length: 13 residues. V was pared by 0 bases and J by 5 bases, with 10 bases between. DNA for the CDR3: TGTGCCTGGAGTGTTGAGCAACAGGAGACCCAGTACTTC. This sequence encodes CAWSVEQQETQYF.

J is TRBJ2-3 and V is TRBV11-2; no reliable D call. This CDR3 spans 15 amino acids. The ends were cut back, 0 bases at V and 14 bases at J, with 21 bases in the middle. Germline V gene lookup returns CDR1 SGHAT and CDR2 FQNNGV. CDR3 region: CASSLDDSRTDKRYF. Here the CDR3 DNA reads TGTGCCAGCAGCTTAGATGACTCCCGCACAGATAAGCGGTATTTT.

The CDR3 region is CASSTGTSGSEYEAKNIQYF. The CDR3 DNA is TGCGCCAGCAGCACCGGGACTAGCGGGAGTGAATATGAAGCCAAAAACATTCAGTACTTC. The chain has TRBV4-1 and TRBJ2-4, with TRBD2 matching over 14 bases. With V trimmed by 5 bases and J by 0 bases, 12 bases remained unmatched. The germline gives CDR1 MGHRA, CDR2 YSYEKL. The CDR3 consists of 20 residues.

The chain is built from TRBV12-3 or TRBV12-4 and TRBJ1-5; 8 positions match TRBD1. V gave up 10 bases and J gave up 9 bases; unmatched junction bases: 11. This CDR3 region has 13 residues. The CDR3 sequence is CANRDRGAGPQHF. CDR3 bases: TGTGCCAACAGAGACAGGGGTGCCGGGCCCCAGCATTTT.

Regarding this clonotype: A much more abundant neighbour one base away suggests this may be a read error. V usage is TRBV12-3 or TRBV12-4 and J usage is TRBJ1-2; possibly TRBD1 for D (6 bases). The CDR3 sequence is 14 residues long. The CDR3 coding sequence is TGTTCCAGCAGAAGGGCGGGGGGCGCAGGGGGCTACACCTTC. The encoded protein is CSSRRAGGAGGYTF.

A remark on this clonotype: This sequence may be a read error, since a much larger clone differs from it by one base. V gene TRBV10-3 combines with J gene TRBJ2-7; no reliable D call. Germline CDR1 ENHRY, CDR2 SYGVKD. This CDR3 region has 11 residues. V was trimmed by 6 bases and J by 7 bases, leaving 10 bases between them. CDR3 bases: TGTGCCATCAGCCGCGATGGGGAGCAGTACTTC. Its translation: CAISRDGEQYF.

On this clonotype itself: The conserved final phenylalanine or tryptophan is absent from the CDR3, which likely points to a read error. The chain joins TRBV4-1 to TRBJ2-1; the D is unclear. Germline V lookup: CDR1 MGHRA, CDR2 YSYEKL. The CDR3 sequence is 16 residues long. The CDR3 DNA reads TGCGCCAGCAACCAAGTAGATCTAGTTAGGCACAATGAGCAGTTCCTC. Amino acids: CASNQVDLVRHNEQFL.

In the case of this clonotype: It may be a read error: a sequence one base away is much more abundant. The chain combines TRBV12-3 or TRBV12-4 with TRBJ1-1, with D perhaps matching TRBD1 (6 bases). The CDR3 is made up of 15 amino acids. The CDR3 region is CPSRLNMGGNTEAFF. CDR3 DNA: TGTCCCAGCAGACTTAATATGGGGGGCAACACTGAAGCTTTCTTT.

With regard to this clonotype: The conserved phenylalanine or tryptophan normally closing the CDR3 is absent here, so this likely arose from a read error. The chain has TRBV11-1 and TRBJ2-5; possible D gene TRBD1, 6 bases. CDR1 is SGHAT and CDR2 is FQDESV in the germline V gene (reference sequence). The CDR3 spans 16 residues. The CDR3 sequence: CASSFRQATVGEIQYY. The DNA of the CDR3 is TGTGCCAGCAGCTTTCGACAGGCGACAGTGGGAGAGATCCAGTACTAC.

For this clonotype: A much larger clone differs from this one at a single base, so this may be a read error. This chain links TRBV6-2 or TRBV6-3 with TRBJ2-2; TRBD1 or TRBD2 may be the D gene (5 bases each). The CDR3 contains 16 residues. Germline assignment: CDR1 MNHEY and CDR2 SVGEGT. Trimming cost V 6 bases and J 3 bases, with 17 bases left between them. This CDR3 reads CASRTLGRGDTGELFF. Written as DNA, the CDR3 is TGTGCCAGCAGGACTTTAGGTAGGGGAGACACCGGGGAGCTGTTTTTT.

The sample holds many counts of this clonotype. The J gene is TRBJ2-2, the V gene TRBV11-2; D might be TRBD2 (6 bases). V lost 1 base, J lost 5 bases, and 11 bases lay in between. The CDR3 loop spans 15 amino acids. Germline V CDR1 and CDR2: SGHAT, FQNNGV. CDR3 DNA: TGTGCCAGCAGCTTAGGGGTTGCGGGGACCGGGGAGCTGTTTTTT. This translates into CASSLGVAGTGELFF. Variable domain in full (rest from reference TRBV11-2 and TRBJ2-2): EAGVAQSPRYKIIEKRQSVAFWCNPISGHATLYWYQQILGQGPKLLIQFQNNGVVDDSQLPKDRFSAERLKGVDSTLKIQPAKLEDSAVYLCASSLGVAGTGELFFGEGSRLTVL.

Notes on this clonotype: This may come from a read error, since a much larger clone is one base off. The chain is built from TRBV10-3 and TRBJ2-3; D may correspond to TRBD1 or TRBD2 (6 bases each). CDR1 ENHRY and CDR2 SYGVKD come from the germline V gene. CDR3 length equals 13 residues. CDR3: CATLSGGTDMQYF. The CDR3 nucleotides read TGTGCCACCCTTTCCGGGGGCACAGATATGCAGTATTTT.

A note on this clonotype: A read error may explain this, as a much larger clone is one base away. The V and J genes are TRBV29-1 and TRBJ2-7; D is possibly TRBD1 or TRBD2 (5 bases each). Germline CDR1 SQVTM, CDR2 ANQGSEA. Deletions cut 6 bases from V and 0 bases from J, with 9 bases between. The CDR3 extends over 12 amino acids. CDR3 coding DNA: TGCAGCGTGAGGGGCTGCTCCTACGAGCAGTACTTC. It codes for CSVRGCSYEQYF.

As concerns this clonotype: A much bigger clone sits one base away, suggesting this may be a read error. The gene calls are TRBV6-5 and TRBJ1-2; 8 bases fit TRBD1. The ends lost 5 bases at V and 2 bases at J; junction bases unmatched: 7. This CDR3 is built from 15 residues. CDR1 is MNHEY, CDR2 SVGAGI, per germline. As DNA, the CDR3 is TGTGCCAGCAGTGAACCCGGGACAGGCAACTATGGCTACACCTTC. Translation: CASSEPGTGNYGYTF.

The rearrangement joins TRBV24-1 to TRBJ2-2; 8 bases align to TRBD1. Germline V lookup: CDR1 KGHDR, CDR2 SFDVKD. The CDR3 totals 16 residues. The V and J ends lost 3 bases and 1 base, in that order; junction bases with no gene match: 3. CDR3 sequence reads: CATSDATGGNTGELFF. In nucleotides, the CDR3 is TGTGCCACCAGTGATGCCACAGGGGGGAACACCGGGGAGCTGTTTTTT.

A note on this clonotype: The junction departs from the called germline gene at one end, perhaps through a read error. CDR3 amino acids: CASSLRLAGGNYNEHFF. CDR3 in DNA: TGTGCCAGTAGCTTAAGACTAGCGGGAGGGAACTACAATGAGCACTTCTTC. The chain employs TRBV11-2 and TRBJ2-1, with TRBD2 matching 14 bases. CDR1 and CDR2 from the germline V gene are SGHAT and FQNNGV. This CDR3 has 17 residues.

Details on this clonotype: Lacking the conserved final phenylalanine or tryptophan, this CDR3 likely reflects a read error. CDR3 protein: CSVGRNTEAFL. For the CDR3, the DNA is TGCAGTGTTGGGAGGAACACTGAAGCTTTCCTT. The chain recombines TRBV29-1 with TRBJ1-1; D is unresolved. The CDR3 is 11 amino acids. The V gene's germline CDR1 is SQVTM and CDR2 ANQGSEA.

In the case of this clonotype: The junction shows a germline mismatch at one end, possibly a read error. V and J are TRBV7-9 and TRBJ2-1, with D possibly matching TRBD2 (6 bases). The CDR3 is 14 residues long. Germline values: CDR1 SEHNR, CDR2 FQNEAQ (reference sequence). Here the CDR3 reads CASNLELAFNEQFF. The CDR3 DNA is TGTGCCAGCAACTTAGAACTAGCTTTCAATGAGCAGTTCTTC.

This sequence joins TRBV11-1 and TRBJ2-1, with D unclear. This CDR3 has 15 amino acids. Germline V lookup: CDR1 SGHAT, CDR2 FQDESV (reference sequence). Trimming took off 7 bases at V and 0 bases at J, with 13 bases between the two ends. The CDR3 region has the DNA TGTGCCAGCATCTCCTCCGTCCTCTCCTACAATGAGCAGTTCTTC. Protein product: CASISSVLSYNEQFF.